A single sample gave rise to the 31 T cell receptor beta chains below, sequenced in a study of blood T cell repertoires in COVID-19. TCRdb keeps only in-frame clones here, not all; method: immunoSEQ multiplex PCR. The sample lists 250,000 to 300,000 clones, about nine tenths occurring once. The specimen sequenced was peripheral blood. These receptors originate from a woman aged 45-60 years who had recovered from COVID-19.

The rearrangement uses TRBV28 and TRBJ1-1, with 10 bases lining up with TRBD1. The germline V gene encodes CDR1 MDHEN and CDR2 SYDVKM. The CDR3 contains 17 residues. V trimming: 6 bases; J trimming: 0 bases; junction bases outside the gene matches: 10. CDR3 in DNA: TGTGCCAGCAGCAGCCGGGACAGGGGTCTATTGAACACTGAAGCTTTCTTT. Amino acid sequence: CASSSRDRGLLNTEAFF.

This chain connects TRBV27 to TRBJ1-6, with TRBD1 identical over 7 bases. V trimming: 3 bases; J trimming: 8 bases; junction bases outside the gene matches: 10. From germline, CDR1 is MNHEY and CDR2 SMNVEV (reference sequence). The CDR3 has 16 residues. CDR3 sequence (DNA): TGTGCCAGCAGTTTTGTGGGGGTAGGGGGCTATTCACCCCTCCACTTT. Translation gives CASSFVGVGGYSPLHF.

This rearrangement joins TRBV5-6 to TRBJ1-2, with unresolved D. V was cut by 0 bases and J by 4 bases, with 10 bases left in between. Germline CDR1 SGHDT, CDR2 YYEEEE. This CDR3 is 14 amino acids long. The CDR3 region has the DNA TGTGCCAGCAGCTTGGGAGGGCCGTCCTATGGCTACACCTTC. It is translated as CASSLGGPSYGYTF.

This chain links TRBV6-5 with TRBJ1-5, with D maybe TRBD1 (6 bases). Trimming stripped 8 bases from V and 1 base from J, with 6 bases between. The CDR3 is 12 amino acids. The V gene's germline CDR1 is MNHEY and CDR2 SVGAGI. CDR3 in DNA: TGTGCCAGCCAGGGGAGCAATCAGCCCCAGCATTTT. Translation gives CASQGSNQPQHF.

This clone was counted a single time. V is TRBV9 and J is TRBJ2-2, with D unclear. The ends were cut back, 0 bases at V and 3 bases at J, with 12 bases in the middle. Germline V gene sequence: CDR1 SGDLS, CDR2 YYNGEE. The CDR3 consists of 16 residues. This CDR3 is CASSVALSVDTGELFF. The DNA for the CDR3 is TGTGCCAGCAGCGTAGCTCTGTCCGTCGACACCGGGGAGCTGTTTTTT.

The chain has TRBV27 and TRBJ1-5; 7 bases line up with TRBD1. Looked up from germline, CDR1 is MNHEY and CDR2 is SMNVEV (reference sequence). Trimming took 5 bases from V and 5 from J; bases not matched to a gene: 6. This CDR3 region has 14 residues. DNA for the CDR3: TGTGCCAGCAGTGAGGGACAGAGCTATCAGCCCCAGCATTTT. This encodes CASSEGQSYQPQHF.

The genes are TRBV10-3 and TRBJ1-5, with D unresolved. The germline V gene encodes CDR1 ENHRY and CDR2 SYGVKD. Trimming took off 0 bases at V and 5 bases at J, with 11 bases between the two ends. This CDR3 has 15 residues. The CDR3, as DNA: TGTGCCATCAGTGAGTCGCGCAACGGGGATCAGCCCCAGCATTTT. Translating it yields CAISESRNGDQPQHF.

The rearrangement joins TRBV6-1 to TRBJ1-2; possible D gene TRBD1, 6 bases. The CDR3 has 13 residues. Trimming took off 3 bases at V and 8 bases at J, with 13 bases between the two ends. Germline V gene lookup returns CDR1 MNHNS and CDR2 SASEGT. Written as DNA, the CDR3 is TGTGCCAGCAGTGACACAGGGCAGGGGGGCTACACCTTC. It codes for CASSDTGQGGYTF.

This sequence joins TRBV7-2 and TRBJ1-5; 10 nucleotides line up with TRBD1. The CDR3 totals 17 residues. J gave up 6 bases and V 5 bases, and 13 bases lay outside the gene matches. Germline V CDR1 and CDR2: SGHTA, FQGNSA. This CDR3 is CASSPTDRGSWGQPQHF. CDR3 nucleotide sequence: TGTGCCAGCAGCCCGACGGACAGGGGGTCCTGGGGTCAGCCCCAGCATTTT. Full variable domain (rest looked up from reference TRBV7-2 and TRBJ1-5): GAGVSQSPSNKVTEKGKDVELRCDPISGHTALYWYRQSLGQGLEFLIYFQGNSAPDKSGLPSDRFSAERTGGSVSTLTIQRTQQEDSAVYLCASSPTDRGSWGQPQHFGDGTRLSIL.

The V gene is TRBV7-9, the J gene TRBJ2-6; D is unresolved. V was pared by 5 bases and J by 3 bases, with 5 bases between. Per the germline V gene, CDR1 is SEHNR and CDR2 is FQNEAQ (reference sequence). There are 13 residues in the CDR3. The CDR3: CASSPFGANVLTF. CDR3 DNA: TGTGCCAGCAGCCCCTTTGGGGCCAACGTCCTGACTTTC.

The rearrangement joins TRBV6-6 to TRBJ1-1; D remains unclear. This CDR3 region has 12 residues. Germline V gene lookup returns CDR1 MNHNY and CDR2 SVGAGI (reference sequence). V lost 6 bases to trimming and J lost 0 bases, with 5 bases between them. The CDR3 nucleotides read TGTGCCAGCAGCCCTGTGAACACTGAAGCTTTCTTT. It codes for CASSPVNTEAFF.

V gene TRBV4-2 combines with J gene TRBJ2-5; 7 bases map to TRBD2. This CDR3 has 16 amino acids. The trim removed 1 base at V and 2 bases at J, leaving 7 bases unmatched. CDR1 LGHNA and CDR2 YNFKEQ come from the germline V gene. The CDR3 nucleotides are TGTGCCAGCAGCCAAGTCTTAGCGGGCCTACAAGAGACCCAGTACTTC. Protein sequence: CASSQVLAGLQETQYF.

The CDR3 DNA is TGTGCCTGGAGTGAACAGGACGCCTATGGCTACACCTTC. It specifies CAWSEQDAYGYTF. The J gene is TRBJ1-2, the V gene TRBV30; tentatively, D is TRBD1 (5 bases). This CDR3 has 13 amino acids. Germline CDR1 reads GTSNPN; CDR2 reads SVGIG (reference sequence). V was pared by 1 base and J by 4 bases, with 10 bases between.

The J gene is TRBJ2-1, the V gene TRBV4-3; TRBD1 matches at 9 bases. This CDR3 has 15 amino acids. Germline assignment: CDR1 LGHNA and CDR2 YSLEER. J lost 8 bases, V lost 5 bases, and 10 bases had no gene match. The CDR3 DNA sequence: TGCGCCAGCAGCTCCGGGACAGGGTGGGTTGATGAGCAGTTCTTC. Protein: CASSSGTGWVDEQFF.

This chain connects TRBV7-9 to TRBJ2-3; 14 bases match TRBD2. Germline-derived CDR1 and CDR2 are SEHNR and FQNEAQ (reference sequence). V dropped 5 bases and J dropped 4; count of bases not matched to a gene: 8. This CDR3 contains 17 residues. CDR3 sequence: CASSLGTSGRSADTQYF. CDR3 DNA: TGTGCCAGCAGCCTTGGGACTAGCGGGAGATCTGCAGATACGCAGTATTTT.

This rearrangement joins TRBV7-9 to TRBJ2-5; D might be TRBD1 (5 bases). The CDR3 length is 13 residues. V was clipped by 2 bases and J by 5 bases, with 9 bases between them. Germline CDR1 and CDR2: SEHNR and FQNEAQ (reference sequence). The CDR3 coding sequence is TGTGCCAGCAGCTTATACACAGGCGAGACCCAGTACTTC. This encodes CASSLYTGETQYF.

The rearrangement joins TRBV7-2 to TRBJ2-5; TRBD2 aligns across 9 bases. Trimming cost V 1 base and J 4 bases; bases outside gene matches: 10. The germline gives CDR1 SGHTA, CDR2 FQGNSA. This CDR3 region has 17 residues. DNA for the CDR3: TGTGCCAGCAGCTTAGGAGTCGGTAGCGGGAGCTCAGAGACCCAGTACTTC. It yields the protein CASSLGVGSGSSETQYF. The variable domain in full, with the rest retrieved from reference TRBV7-2 and TRBJ2-5, is GAGVSQSPSNKVTEKGKDVELRCDPISGHTALYWYRQSLGQGLEFLIYFQGNSAPDKSGLPSDRFSAERTGGSVSTLTIQRTQQEDSAVYLCASSLGVGSGSSETQYFGPGTRLLVL.

V and J are TRBV13 and TRBJ2-7; a possible D gene is TRBD1 (5 bases). With 3 bases removed from V and 3 bases from J, the gap between germline ends came to 9 bases. The V gene's germline CDR1 is PRHDT and CDR2 FYEKMQ (reference sequence). CDR3 size: 13 residues. DNA for the CDR3: TGTGCCAGCAGCTTGCCTACAGGCTACGAGCAGTACTTC. Its translation is CASSLPTGYEQYF.

The chain has TRBV6-6 and TRBJ1-6, with a possible D match to TRBD1 (5 bases). Germline V gene data show CDR1 as MNHNY and CDR2 as SVGAGI (reference sequence). The length of the CDR3 is 14 residues. Trimming removed 7 bases from V and 2 bases from J, with 9 bases in between. CDR3 coding DNA: TGTGCCAGCACCCAGGGCCCCTATAATTCACCCCTCCACTTT. Translated, it gives CASTQGPYNSPLHF.

The chain is built from TRBV27 and TRBJ2-3; TRBD2 aligns across 12 bases. The length of the CDR3 is 17 residues. Germline assignment: CDR1 MNHEY and CDR2 SMNVEV (reference sequence). V trimming: 5 bases; J trimming: 0 bases; junction bases outside the gene matches: 6. CDR3 sequence reads: CASSPRTSGASTDTQYF. DNA for the CDR3: TGTGCCAGCAGTCCCCGGACTAGCGGGGCTAGCACAGATACGCAGTATTTT.

In this sample, this clone turned up once. This CDR3 reads CASMPGTSPEAFF. The CDR3 nucleotides are TGTGCCAGCATGCCAGGGACTTCCCCTGAAGCTTTCTTT. The chain couples TRBV12-3 or TRBV12-4 to TRBJ1-1, with D perhaps TRBD1 (5 bases). Trimming took off 7 bases at V and 6 bases at J, with 15 bases between the two ends. The CDR3 extends over 13 amino acids.

V is TRBV5-1 and J is TRBJ1-1, with D maybe TRBD1 (5 bases). This CDR3 comprises 13 residues. Deletions cut 1 base from V and 3 bases from J, with 7 bases between. In germline, CDR1 is SGHRS, CDR2 YFSETQ. CDR3 nucleotides: TGCGCCAGCAGCTTGACGACAGACACTGAAGCTTTCTTT. This encodes CASSLTTDTEAFF.

This chain connects TRBV10-3 to TRBJ2-5; 9 nucleotides align to TRBD1. V was clipped by 1 base and J by 3 bases; unmatched bases: 3. The CDR3 contains 15 residues. Germline values: CDR1 ENHRY, CDR2 SYGVKD. DNA of the CDR3: TGTGCCATCAGTGAGTTTGGGACAGGGAAAGAGACCCAGTACTTC. Translated, it gives CAISEFGTGKETQYF.

In this sample, this clone turned up once. The chain uses TRBV30 and TRBJ1-1; perhaps TRBD1 as D (5 bases). The CDR3 has 10 amino acids. V was pared by 3 bases and J by 11 bases, with 10 bases between. The germline CDR1 and CDR2 sequences are GTSNPN and SVGIG (reference sequence). The CDR3 here is CAWRGGAAFF. The CDR3 DNA follows: TGTGCCTGGAGGGGGGGTGCGGCTTTCTTT.

This chain connects TRBV6-5 to TRBJ1-3, with D unresolved. Germline CDR1 is MNHEY and CDR2 is SVGAGI. Trimming removed 1 base from V and 2 bases from J, with 3 bases in between. This CDR3 is 13 amino acids long. CDR3 amino acids: CASSYFAGNTIYF. The DNA for the CDR3 is TGTGCCAGCAGTTACTTCGCTGGAAACACCATATATTTT.

This clone was seen a single time. The V and J genes are TRBV19 and TRBJ1-2; D may be TRBD1 (6 bases). Germline loops: CDR1 LNHDA, CDR2 SQIVND (reference sequence). This CDR3 contains 11 residues. The V and J ends lost 4 bases and 6 bases respectively, with 6 bases between them. In DNA form, the CDR3 reads TGTGCCAGTAGTACAGGGGATGGCTACACCTTC. This sequence encodes CASSTGDGYTF.

This clone has ten or more counts. V and J are TRBV6-2 or TRBV6-3 and TRBJ2-1, with 9 bases fitting TRBD2. The J segment lost 6 bases and the V segment lost 0 bases, leaving 12 bases of the junction unmatched. The germline CDR1 and CDR2 sequences are MNHEY and SVGEGT. The CDR3 spans 18 residues. The CDR3 DNA is TGTGCCAGCAGTTACTCGCTGGGCGGGAGGGCCGCCGGCAATGAGCAGTTCTTC. Translation gives CASSYSLGGRAAGNEQFF.

CDR3 sequence reads: CAQQQGLGYGYTF. CDR3 coding DNA: TGTGCCCAACAACAGGGGCTAGGTTATGGCTACACCTTC. The chain is built from TRBV2 and TRBJ1-2; 7 nucleotides match TRBD1. V was clipped by 11 bases and J by 5 bases; unmatched bases: 11. The CDR3 runs 13 residues. CDR1 SNHLY and CDR2 FYNNEI come from the germline V gene.

The chain links TRBV7-2 to TRBJ2-4; tentative D call: TRBD2 (6 bases). Trimming left V 7 bases short and J 7 bases short, with 17 bases between. The CDR3 spans 14 residues. Germline CDR1 is SGHTA and CDR2 is FQGNSA. The DNA of the CDR3 is TGTGCCAGCATCCGTAGCGGTACCCCTAACATTCAGTACTTC. It yields the protein CASIRSGTPNIQYF.

The V call is TRBV6-5, the J call TRBJ2-7; tentative D call: TRBD1 (5 bases). From germline, CDR1 is MNHEY and CDR2 SVGAGI. The V and J ends lost 0 bases and 2 bases respectively, with 8 bases between them. The CDR3 totals 14 residues. CDR3 amino acids: CASSYSQDTYEQYF. CDR3 sequence (DNA): TGTGCCAGCAGTTACTCTCAGGACACCTACGAGCAGTACTTC.

The chain is built from TRBV18 and TRBJ2-6; 8 positions agree with TRBD1. Losses at the gene ends were 2 bases for V and 2 bases for J; bases not matched to a gene: 8. The CDR3 length is 18 residues. Per germline, CDR1 KGHSH and CDR2 LQKENI. The chain's CDR3 is CASSPIGTDRAGANVLTF. Written as DNA, the CDR3 is TGTGCCAGCTCACCAATCGGTACGGACAGGGCTGGGGCCAACGTCCTGACTTTC.